This entry lists 29 T cell receptor beta chains sequenced from one sample in a study of OX40 agonist ivuxolimab in advanced cancers. Sequenced by immunoSEQ multiplex PCR; TCRdb stores in-frame clones only, minus some. The sample shows over 75,000 clones, around 90% of them seen only once. The source was CD4+ or CD8+ T cells sorted from blood, collected in a trial of the OX40 agonist ivuxolimab. These receptors came from an adult with an advanced solid tumor such as melanoma, head and neck, liver or kidney cancer.

The J gene is TRBJ2-1, the V gene TRBV5-1; TRBD2 matches at 8 bases. J was trimmed by 0 bases and V by 4 bases; bases with no gene match: 6. CDR1 and CDR2 (germline): SGHRS, YFSETQ. The CDR3 consists of 16 residues. This CDR3 is CASSLSSGSSYNEQFF. The CDR3 DNA sequence: TGCGCCAGCAGCCTCTCAAGCGGGAGCTCCTACAATGAGCAGTTCTTC.

The chain uses TRBV28 and TRBJ2-7; 13 nucleotides line up with TRBD2. CDR1 and CDR2 from the germline V gene are MDHEN and SYDVKM. J was trimmed by 4 bases and V by 6 bases; bases with no gene match: 6. CDR3 length: 15 residues. CDR3 nucleotide sequence: TGTGCCAGCAGCGAGACACTAGCGGGAGGGTACGAGCAGTACTTC. It encodes CASSETLAGGYEQYF.

The gene calls are TRBV18 and TRBJ2-3; D remains unclear. Germline CDR1 is KGHSH and CDR2 is LQKENI. V lost 0 bases to trimming and J lost 2 bases, with 3 bases between them. The CDR3 runs to 13 residues. The DNA of the CDR3 is TGTGCCAGCTCACCACCGGTCACAGATACGCAGTATTTT. Amino acid sequence: CASSPPVTDTQYF.

V usage is TRBV7-9 and J usage is TRBJ2-1; 13 bases agree with TRBD2. The germline V gene encodes CDR1 SEHNR and CDR2 FQNEAQ (reference sequence). After removal of 5 bases from V and 7 bases from J, the junction contained 2 bases not matched to a gene. The CDR3 is made up of 14 amino acids. The CDR3 DNA is TGTGCCAGCAGCCCGGGACTAGCGGGGAATGAGCAGTTCTTC. As protein: CASSPGLAGNEQFF. Looking up the rest from reference TRBV7-9 and TRBJ2-1 gives the full variable domain: DTGVSQNPRHKITKRGQNVTFRCDPISEHNRLYWYRQTLGQGPEFLTYFQNEAQLEKSRLLSDRFSAERPKGSFSTLEIQRTEQGDSAMYLCASSPGLAGNEQFFGPGTRLTVL.

The chain uses TRBV5-1 and TRBJ2-5; the D gene could be TRBD1 or TRBD2 (6 bases each). The germline CDR1 and CDR2 sequences are SGHRS and YFSETQ. This CDR3 contains 15 residues. The V end lost 4 bases, the J end lost 5 bases, and 18 bases lay between the germline ends. CDR3 in amino acids: CASSPPLGGEETQYF. In DNA, the CDR3 is TGCGCCAGCAGCCCGCCGCTGGGGGGCGAGGAGACCCAGTACTTC.

This chain uses TRBV9 with TRBJ2-7; maybe TRBD2 (6 bases). Germline CDR1 is SGDLS and CDR2 is YYNGEE. The CDR3 consists of 12 residues. Trimming cost V 4 bases and J 6 bases, with 11 bases left between them. The CDR3 DNA follows: TGTGCCAGCAGCTTAGTGGGAGGCGAGCAGTACTTC. Translating it yields CASSLVGGEQYF. The entire variable domain, with the rest obtained from reference TRBV9 and TRBJ2-7, is as follows: DSGVTQTPKHLITATGQRVTLRCSPRSGDLSVYWYQQSLDQGLQFLIQYYNGEERAKGNILERFSAQQFPDLHSELNLSSLELGDSALYFCASSLVGGEQYFGPGTRLTVT.

J is TRBJ2-7 and V is TRBV7-9; 7 positions match TRBD1. The CDR3 is 15 residues long. CDR1 is SEHNR and CDR2 is FQNEAQ in the germline V gene (reference sequence). Trimming at V came to 6 bases and at J to 2 bases, leaving 10 bases not matched to a gene. The CDR3 region has the DNA TGTGCCAGCAGACCCCTCCTGACAGGGCCCTACGAGCAGTACTTC. Its protein product is CASRPLLTGPYEQYF.

V and J are TRBV5-1 and TRBJ2-1; no firm D call. The V end lost 2 bases, the J end lost 8 bases, and 11 bases lay between the germline ends. This CDR3 contains 13 residues. Germline assignment: CDR1 SGHRS and CDR2 YFSETQ. The CDR3 protein is CASSFGQVDEQFF. CDR3 nucleotide sequence: TGCGCCAGCAGCTTCGGGCAGGTCGATGAGCAGTTCTTC.

This clone was picked up one time. The V call is TRBV30, the J call TRBJ2-2; perhaps TRBD2 as D (5 bases). The ends were cut back, 0 bases at V and 2 bases at J, with 10 bases in the middle. The CDR3 runs 15 residues. Germline values: CDR1 GTSNPN, CDR2 SVGIG (reference sequence). In nucleotides, the CDR3 is TGTGCCTGGAGTGTAGGGCTAGCTAACACCGGGGAGCTGTTTTTT. It codes for CAWSVGLANTGELFF.

The genes are TRBV2 and TRBJ2-3, with 9 bases lining up with TRBD2. The germline V gene encodes CDR1 SNHLY and CDR2 FYNNEI. V dropped 4 bases and J dropped 1; count of bases not matched to a gene: 0. The CDR3 spans 14 residues. In DNA, the CDR3 is TGTGCCAGCAGTGGACTAGCGGGCACAGATACGCAGTATTTT. Translation gives CASSGLAGTDTQYF.

CDR3 coding DNA: TGTGCCAGCAGCTCCCCGAGAGGGAGTACCTACGAGCAGTACTTC. Its translation is CASSSPRGSTYEQYF. The rearrangement joins TRBV27 to TRBJ2-7; TRBD2 is a possible D gene (5 bases). Germline V gene data show CDR1 as MNHEY and CDR2 as SMNVEV (reference sequence). V gave up 6 bases and J gave up 2 bases, with 17 bases separating them. The CDR3 is 15 amino acids.

The J gene is TRBJ2-2, the V gene TRBV5-1, with D possibly TRBD1 on 6 matching bases. Germline CDR1 and CDR2: SGHRS and YFSETQ. There are 14 residues in the CDR3. V lost 4 bases, J lost 4 bases, and 11 bases lay in between. This CDR3 is CASSPDRPTGELFF. The CDR3 DNA sequence: TGCGCCAGCAGCCCAGACAGGCCCACCGGGGAGCTGTTTTTT.

V usage is TRBV7-2 and J usage is TRBJ2-7; 10 nucleotides agree with TRBD2. Losses at the gene ends were 1 base for V and 5 bases for J; bases not matched to a gene: 8. The CDR3 totals 16 residues. Per the germline V gene, CDR1 is SGHTA and CDR2 is FQGNSA. CDR3 coding DNA: TGTGCCAGCAGCTTAGGGTTAGCGGGGGGCCAGGACGAGCAGTACTTC. As protein: CASSLGLAGGQDEQYF.

This clone was counted once. Mismatch with germline at one junction end may stem from a read error. This chain joins TRBV18 and TRBJ1-4, with D possibly being TRBD1 (6 bases). Per germline, CDR1 KGHSH and CDR2 LQKENI. This CDR3 comprises 14 residues. CDR3 nucleotide sequence: TGTGCCAGCTCACCCGGGACAACCAATGAAAAACTGTTTTTT. It encodes CASSPGTTNEKLFF.

V is TRBV7-9 and J is TRBJ2-6, with 10 bases fitting TRBD2. The trim removed 6 bases at V and 2 bases at J, leaving 10 bases unmatched. This CDR3 has 18 residues. The germline V gene encodes CDR1 SEHNR and CDR2 FQNEAQ (reference sequence). The CDR3 sequence is CASRRSGRAQPGANVLTF. The DNA for the CDR3 is TGTGCCAGCAGGAGAAGCGGGAGGGCCCAACCTGGGGCCAACGTCCTGACTTTC.

This rearrangement joins TRBV2 to TRBJ2-5, with D possibly being TRBD2 (6 bases). This CDR3 region has 13 residues. Germline V gives CDR1 SNHLY, CDR2 FYNNEI. Between the trimmed V and J ends, which lost 10 bases and 5 bases, there was a span of 17 bases. This chain's CDR3 is CATEGLPGETQYF. The CDR3, as DNA: TGTGCCACGGAGGGACTGCCAGGGGAGACCCAGTACTTC.

This chain connects TRBV9 to TRBJ1-3; D call uncertain. CDR3 length equals 16 residues. Germline CDR1 SGDLS, CDR2 YYNGEE. The V and J ends lost 0 bases and 0 bases respectively, with 10 bases between them. The chain's CDR3 is CASSVGVALSGNTIYF. The DNA for the CDR3 is TGTGCCAGCAGCGTAGGGGTCGCCCTCTCTGGAAACACCATATATTTT. Full variable domain (rest looked up from reference TRBV9 and TRBJ1-3): DSGVTQTPKHLITATGQRVTLRCSPRSGDLSVYWYQQSLDQGLQFLIQYYNGEERAKGNILERFSAQQFPDLHSELNLSSLELGDSALYFCASSVGVALSGNTIYFGEGSWLTVV.

This chain joins TRBV19 and TRBJ2-5; unclear D gene. CDR3 length: 13 amino acids. Trimming pared 7 bases from V and 4 bases from J, leaving 13 bases between. Germline CDR1 reads LNHDA; CDR2 reads SQIVND (reference sequence). As DNA, the CDR3 is TGTGCCAGTAAAGGCCAAGGCCGAGAGACCCAGTACTTC. It translates to CASKGQGRETQYF.

The chain joins TRBV6-1 to TRBJ1-1; unclear D gene. CDR1 and CDR2 from the germline V gene are MNHNS and SASEGT. There are 15 residues in the CDR3. V was trimmed by 0 bases and J by 0 bases, leaving 8 bases between them. This CDR3 is CASSEAGRVNTEAFF. Here the CDR3 DNA reads TGTGCCAGCAGTGAAGCGGGGAGGGTGAACACTGAAGCTTTCTTT.

In nucleotides, the CDR3 is TGTGCCTGGGGAAGGCGGAGCTCCTATAATTCACCCCTCCACTTT. Translation gives CAWGRRSSYNSPLHF. The genes are TRBV30 and TRBJ1-6; D is unresolved. CDR3 length equals 15 residues. Trimming stripped 5 bases from V and 0 bases from J, with 11 bases between. Germline V CDR1 and CDR2: GTSNPN, SVGIG (reference sequence).

The rearrangement joins TRBV6-5 to TRBJ2-3, with 7 bases lining up with TRBD1. The CDR3 runs to 13 residues. Germline CDR1 MNHEY, CDR2 SVGAGI. V lost 8 bases to trimming and J lost 6 bases; unmatched junction nucleotides: 8. CDR3 amino acids: CASSLDRADTQYF. The CDR3 nucleotides read TGTGCCAGCTCTCTCGACAGGGCGGATACGCAGTATTTT.

The DNA of the CDR3 is TGTGCCAGCACCAGGCGACGGCAAGAGACCCAGTACTTC. It yields the protein CASTRRRQETQYF. This sequence joins TRBV7-8 and TRBJ2-5; no clear D. The ends were cut back, 7 bases at V and 2 bases at J, with 11 bases in the middle. The CDR3 sequence is 13 residues long. The germline V gene has CDR1 SGHVS and CDR2 FQNEAQ.

V gene TRBV2 combines with J gene TRBJ2-3; 8 nucleotides agree with TRBD2. The germline V gene has CDR1 SNHLY and CDR2 FYNNEI. With 5 bases clipped from V and 3 bases from J, the junction kept 7 bases outside the gene matches. This CDR3 contains 15 residues. As DNA, the CDR3 is TGTGCCAGCAGTATCAGCGGGAGAGGTACAGATACGCAGTATTTT. This sequence encodes CASSISGRGTDTQYF.

The V gene is TRBV4-2, the J gene TRBJ2-7; TRBD2 matches 10 bases. The CDR3 runs 17 residues. With 1 base clipped from V and 0 bases from J, the junction kept 6 bases outside the gene matches. Germline values: CDR1 LGHNA, CDR2 YNFKEQ. The CDR3 region has the DNA TGTGCCAGCAGCCAAGCGCCAGCGGGAGGGCCCTCCTACGAGCAGTACTTC. Translated, it gives CASSQAPAGGPSYEQYF.

This chain links TRBV11-2 with TRBJ1-1; 10 bases agree with TRBD1. This CDR3 comprises 12 residues. J was trimmed by 11 bases and V by 5 bases; bases with no gene match: 5. The V gene's germline CDR1 is SGHAT and CDR2 FQNNGV. The DNA for the CDR3 is TGTGCCAGCAGCAGGGACAGGGGTGATGCTTTCTTT. Its protein product is CASSRDRGDAFF.

The rearrangement links TRBV6-6 to TRBJ2-5, with TRBD1 as a possible D gene (6 bases). This CDR3 has 15 amino acids. Germline CDR1 and CDR2: MNHNY and SVGAGI (reference sequence). Trimming pared 2 bases from V and 4 bases from J, leaving 14 bases between. The CDR3 DNA follows: TGTGCCAGCAGTTACGGGACAAACAACCGAGAGACCCAGTACTTC. Its protein is CASSYGTNNRETQYF.

The V and J genes are TRBV7-9 and TRBJ2-1, with unresolved D. V gave up 5 bases and J gave up 7 bases, with 9 bases separating them. In germline, CDR1 is SEHNR, CDR2 FQNEAQ (reference sequence). CDR3 size: 12 residues. CDR3: CASSPISNEQFF. CDR3 DNA sequence: TGTGCCAGCAGCCCGATATCGAATGAGCAGTTCTTC.

The rearrangement uses TRBV28 and TRBJ1-4; 8 bases agree with TRBD1. Germline assignment: CDR1 MDHEN and CDR2 SYDVKM. This CDR3 contains 15 residues. The V segment lost 6 bases and the J segment 7 bases; nucleotides outside the gene matches: 10. The CDR3 sequence is CASRHQGATGEKLFF. The CDR3 DNA reads TGTGCCAGCAGACACCAGGGGGCTACAGGTGAAAAACTGTTTTTT.

The rearrangement uses TRBV6-1 and TRBJ2-1; 7 bases agree with TRBD1. The CDR3 has 15 amino acids. Germline V gene lookup returns CDR1 MNHNS and CDR2 SASEGT. The junction had 5 bases not matched to a gene; V was cut back by 5 bases and J by 1 base. In DNA form, the CDR3 reads TGTGCCAGCAGTTCAGACAGGGTGTCCTACAATGAGCAGTTCTTC. Encoded protein: CASSSDRVSYNEQFF.